The next 4 T cell receptor beta chains were all read from a single sample in a study of blood T cell repertoires in COVID-19. Generated by immunoSEQ multiplex PCR, the TCRdb table keeps only in-frame clones and is missing some. The data hold roughly 350,000 clones, with more than 70% observed a single time. The sequenced material came from peripheral blood. The receptor source for this set is a woman aged 70-85 years with COVID-19, enrolled during active disease.

This clone was detected once. The chain is built from TRBV7-2 and TRBJ1-3, with D unresolved. V lost 3 bases and J lost 4, with 13 bases in between. Germline V lookup: CDR1 SGHTA, CDR2 FQGNSA. This CDR3 has 15 amino acids. CDR3 nucleotides: TGTGCCAGCAGCTTCGTAACTTCGGGAGGAAACACCATATATTTT. As protein: CASSFVTSGGNTIYF.

The chain carries TRBV2 and TRBJ2-2; 8 nucleotides match TRBD1. V lost 4 bases and J lost 5; bases outside the gene matches: 3. The CDR3 is 14 residues long. Germline CDR1 SNHLY, CDR2 FYNNEI. This CDR3 is CASSGTGRTGELFF. Here the CDR3 DNA reads TGTGCCAGCAGTGGGACAGGGAGGACCGGGGAGCTGTTTTTT.

This clone has just one count. The chain recombines TRBV27 with TRBJ1-4; D unresolved. V shed 8 bases and J shed 7 bases, with 20 bases lying between them. The CDR3 is 15 residues long. CDR1 is MNHEY, CDR2 SMNVEV, per germline (reference sequence). CDR3 region: CASRPVPHTGEKLFF. The CDR3 DNA reads as TGTGCCAGCCGCCCCGTCCCCCACACGGGTGAAAAACTGTTTTTT.

The V gene is TRBV5-4, the J gene TRBJ2-5; 10 nucleotides line up with TRBD1. The CDR3 has 15 amino acids. Germline V gene lookup returns CDR1 SGHNT and CDR2 YYREEE (reference sequence). Trimming at V came to 5 bases and at J to 3 bases, leaving 7 bases not matched to a gene. CDR3: CASRPGTGAKETQYF. The DNA for the CDR3 is TGTGCCAGCAGACCTGGGACAGGGGCGAAAGAGACCCAGTACTTC.